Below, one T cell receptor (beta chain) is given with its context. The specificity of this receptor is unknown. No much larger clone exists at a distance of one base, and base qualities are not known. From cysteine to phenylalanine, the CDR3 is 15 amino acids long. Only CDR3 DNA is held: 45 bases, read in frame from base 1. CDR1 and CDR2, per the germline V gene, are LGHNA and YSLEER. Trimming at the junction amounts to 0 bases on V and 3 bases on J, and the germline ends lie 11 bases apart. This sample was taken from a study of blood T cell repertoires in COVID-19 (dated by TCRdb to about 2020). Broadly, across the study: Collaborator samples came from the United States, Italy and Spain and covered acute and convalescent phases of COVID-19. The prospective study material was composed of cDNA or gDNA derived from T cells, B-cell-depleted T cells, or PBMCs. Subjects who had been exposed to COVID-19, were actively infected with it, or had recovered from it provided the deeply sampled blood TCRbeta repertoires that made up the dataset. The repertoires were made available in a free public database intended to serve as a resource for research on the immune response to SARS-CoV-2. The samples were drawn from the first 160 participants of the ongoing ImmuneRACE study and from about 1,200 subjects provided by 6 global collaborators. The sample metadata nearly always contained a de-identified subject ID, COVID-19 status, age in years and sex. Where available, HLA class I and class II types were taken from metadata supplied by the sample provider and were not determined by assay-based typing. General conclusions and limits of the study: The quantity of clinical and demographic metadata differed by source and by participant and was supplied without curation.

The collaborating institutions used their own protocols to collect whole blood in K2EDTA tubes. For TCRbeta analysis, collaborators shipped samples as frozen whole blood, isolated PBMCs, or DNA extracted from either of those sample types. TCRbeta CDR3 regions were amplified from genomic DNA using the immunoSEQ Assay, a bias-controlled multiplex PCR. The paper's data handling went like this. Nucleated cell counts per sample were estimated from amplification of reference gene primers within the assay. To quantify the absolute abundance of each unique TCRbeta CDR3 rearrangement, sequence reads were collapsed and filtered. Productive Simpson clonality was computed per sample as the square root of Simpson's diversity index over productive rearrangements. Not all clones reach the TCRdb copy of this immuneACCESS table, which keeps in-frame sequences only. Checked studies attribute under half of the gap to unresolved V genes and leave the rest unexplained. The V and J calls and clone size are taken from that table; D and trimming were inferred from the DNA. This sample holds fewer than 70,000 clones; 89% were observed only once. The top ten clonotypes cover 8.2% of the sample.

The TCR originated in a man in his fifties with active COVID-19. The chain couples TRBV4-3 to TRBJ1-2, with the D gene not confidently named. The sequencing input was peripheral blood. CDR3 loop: CASSQDREAYYGYTF. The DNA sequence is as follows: TGCGCCAGCAGCCAAGATCGGGAAGCTTACTATGGCTACACCTTC.